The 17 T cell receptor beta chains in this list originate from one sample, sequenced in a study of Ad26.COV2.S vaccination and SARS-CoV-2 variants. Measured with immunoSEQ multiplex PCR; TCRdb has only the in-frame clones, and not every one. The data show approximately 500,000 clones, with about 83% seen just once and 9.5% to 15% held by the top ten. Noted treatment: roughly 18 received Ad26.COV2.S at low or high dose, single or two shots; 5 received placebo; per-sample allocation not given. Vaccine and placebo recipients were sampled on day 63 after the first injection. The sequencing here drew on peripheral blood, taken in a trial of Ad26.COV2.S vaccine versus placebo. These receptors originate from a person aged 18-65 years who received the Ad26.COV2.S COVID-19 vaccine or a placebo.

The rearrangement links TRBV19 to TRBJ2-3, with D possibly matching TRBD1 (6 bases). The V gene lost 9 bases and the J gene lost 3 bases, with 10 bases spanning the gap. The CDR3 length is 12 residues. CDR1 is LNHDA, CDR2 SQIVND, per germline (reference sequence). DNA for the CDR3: TGTGCCAGCGGCACAGGGACAGATACGCAGTATTTT. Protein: CASGTGTDTQYF.

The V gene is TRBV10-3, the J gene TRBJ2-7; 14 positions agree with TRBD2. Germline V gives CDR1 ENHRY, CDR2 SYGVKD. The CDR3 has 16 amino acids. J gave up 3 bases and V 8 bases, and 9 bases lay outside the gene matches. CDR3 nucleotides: TGTGCCATCCCGGCCGGGACTAGCGGGAGTGGCTACGAGCAGTACTTC. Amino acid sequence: CAIPAGTSGSGYEQYF.

DNA for the CDR3: TGTGCCAGTAGTATAACTAGCGGGAGCAATGAGCAGTTCTTC. Translation gives CASSITSGSNEQFF. V and J are TRBV19 and TRBJ2-1; 11 nucleotides agree with TRBD2. The ends lost 2 bases at V and 6 bases at J; junction bases unmatched: 0. Germline values: CDR1 LNHDA, CDR2 SQIVND (reference sequence). CDR3 length: 14 residues.

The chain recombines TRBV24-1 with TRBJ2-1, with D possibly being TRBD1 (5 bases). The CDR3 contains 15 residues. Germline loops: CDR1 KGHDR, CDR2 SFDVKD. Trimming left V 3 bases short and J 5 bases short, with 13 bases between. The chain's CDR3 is CATSDTQGFHNEQFF. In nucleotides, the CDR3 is TGTGCCACCAGTGATACTCAGGGATTCCACAATGAGCAGTTCTTC.

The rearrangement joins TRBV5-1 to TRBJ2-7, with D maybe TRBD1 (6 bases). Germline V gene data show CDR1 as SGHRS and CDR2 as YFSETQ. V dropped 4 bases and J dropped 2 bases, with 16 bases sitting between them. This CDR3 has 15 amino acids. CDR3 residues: CASSARSGAAYEQYF. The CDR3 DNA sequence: TGCGCCAGCAGCGCCCGGTCAGGGGCGGCCTACGAGCAGTACTTC.

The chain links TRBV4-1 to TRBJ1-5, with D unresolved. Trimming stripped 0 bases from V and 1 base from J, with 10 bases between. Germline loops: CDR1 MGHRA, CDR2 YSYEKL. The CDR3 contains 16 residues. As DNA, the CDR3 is TGCGCCAGCAGCCAAGATCAGAGCGGAAGCAATCAGCCCCAGCATTTT. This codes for CASSQDQSGSNQPQHF.

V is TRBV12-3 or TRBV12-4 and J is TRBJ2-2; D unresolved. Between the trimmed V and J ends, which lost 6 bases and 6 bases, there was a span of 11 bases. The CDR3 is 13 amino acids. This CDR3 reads CASSPLRPGELFF. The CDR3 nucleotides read TGTGCCAGCAGCCCCTTGAGGCCCGGGGAGCTGTTTTTT.

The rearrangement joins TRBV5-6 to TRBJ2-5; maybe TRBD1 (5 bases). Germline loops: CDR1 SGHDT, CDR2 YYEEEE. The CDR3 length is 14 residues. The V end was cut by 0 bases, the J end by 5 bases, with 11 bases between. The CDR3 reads CASSLGGSGETQYF. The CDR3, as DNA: TGTGCCAGCAGCTTGGGAGGTTCAGGGGAGACCCAGTACTTC.

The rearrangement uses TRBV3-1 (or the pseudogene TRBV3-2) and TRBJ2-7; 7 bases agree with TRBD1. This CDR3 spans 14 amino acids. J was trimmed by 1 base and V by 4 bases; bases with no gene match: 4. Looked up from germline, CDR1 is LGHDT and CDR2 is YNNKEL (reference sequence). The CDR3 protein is CASSPHRGSYEQYF. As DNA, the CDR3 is TGTGCCAGCAGCCCCCACAGGGGATCCTACGAGCAGTACTTC.

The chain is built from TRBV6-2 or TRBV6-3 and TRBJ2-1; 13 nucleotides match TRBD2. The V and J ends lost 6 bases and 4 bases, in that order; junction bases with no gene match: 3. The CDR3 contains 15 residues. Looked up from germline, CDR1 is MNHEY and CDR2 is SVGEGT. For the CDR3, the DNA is TGTGCCAGCAGCCAACTAGCGGGAGGGTACAATGAGCAGTTCTTC. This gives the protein CASSQLAGGYNEQFF.

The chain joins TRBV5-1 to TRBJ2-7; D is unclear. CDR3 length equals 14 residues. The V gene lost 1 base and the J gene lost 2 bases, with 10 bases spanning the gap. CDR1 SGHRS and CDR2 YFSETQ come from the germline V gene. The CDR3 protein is CASSLQEFPYEQYF. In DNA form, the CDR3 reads TGCGCCAGCAGCTTGCAGGAATTCCCCTACGAGCAGTACTTC.

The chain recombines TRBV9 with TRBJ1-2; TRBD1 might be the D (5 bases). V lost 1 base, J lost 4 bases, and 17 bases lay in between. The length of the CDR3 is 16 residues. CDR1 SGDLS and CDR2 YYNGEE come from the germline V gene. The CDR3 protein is CASSVSGQPKVYGYTF. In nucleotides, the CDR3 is TGTGCCAGCAGCGTATCGGGGCAGCCGAAGGTCTATGGCTACACCTTC.

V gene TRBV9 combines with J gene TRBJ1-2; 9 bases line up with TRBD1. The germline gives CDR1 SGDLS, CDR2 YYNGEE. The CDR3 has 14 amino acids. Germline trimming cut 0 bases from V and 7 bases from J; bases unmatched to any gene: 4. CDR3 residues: CASSVATGGGGYTF. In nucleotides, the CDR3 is TGTGCCAGCAGCGTAGCAACAGGGGGCGGTGGCTACACCTTC.

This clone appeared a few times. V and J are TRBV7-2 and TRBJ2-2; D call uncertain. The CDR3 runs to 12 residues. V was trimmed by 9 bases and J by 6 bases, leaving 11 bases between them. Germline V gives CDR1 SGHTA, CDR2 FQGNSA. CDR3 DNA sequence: TGTGCCAGTCAGCTTATAGCCGGGGAGCTGTTTTTT. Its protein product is CASQLIAGELFF. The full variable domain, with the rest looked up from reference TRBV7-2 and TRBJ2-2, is GAGVSQSPSNKVTEKGKDVELRCDPISGHTALYWYRQSLGQGLEFLIYFQGNSAPDKSGLPSDRFSAERTGGSVSTLTIQRTQQEDSAVYLCASQLIAGELFFGEGSRLTVL.

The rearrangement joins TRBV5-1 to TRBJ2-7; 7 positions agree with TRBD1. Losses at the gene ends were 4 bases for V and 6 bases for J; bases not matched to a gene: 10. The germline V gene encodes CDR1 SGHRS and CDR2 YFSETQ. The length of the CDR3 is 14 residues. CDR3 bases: TGCGCCAGCAGCCCGACCGGGACAGCGAGCGAGCAGTACTTC. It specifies CASSPTGTASEQYF.

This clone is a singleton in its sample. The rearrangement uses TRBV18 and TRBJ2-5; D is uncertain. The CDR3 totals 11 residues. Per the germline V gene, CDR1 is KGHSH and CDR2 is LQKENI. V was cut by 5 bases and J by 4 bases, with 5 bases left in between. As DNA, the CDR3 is TGTGCCAGCTCAGACCCAGAGACCCAGTACTTC. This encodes CASSDPETQYF.

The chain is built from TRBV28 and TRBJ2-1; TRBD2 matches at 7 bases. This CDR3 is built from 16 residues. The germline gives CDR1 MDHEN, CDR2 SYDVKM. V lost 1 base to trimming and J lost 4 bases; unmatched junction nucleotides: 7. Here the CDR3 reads CASSLSGGSRYNEQFF. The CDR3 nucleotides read TGTGCCAGCAGTTTATCTGGCGGGAGTAGGTACAATGAGCAGTTCTTC.